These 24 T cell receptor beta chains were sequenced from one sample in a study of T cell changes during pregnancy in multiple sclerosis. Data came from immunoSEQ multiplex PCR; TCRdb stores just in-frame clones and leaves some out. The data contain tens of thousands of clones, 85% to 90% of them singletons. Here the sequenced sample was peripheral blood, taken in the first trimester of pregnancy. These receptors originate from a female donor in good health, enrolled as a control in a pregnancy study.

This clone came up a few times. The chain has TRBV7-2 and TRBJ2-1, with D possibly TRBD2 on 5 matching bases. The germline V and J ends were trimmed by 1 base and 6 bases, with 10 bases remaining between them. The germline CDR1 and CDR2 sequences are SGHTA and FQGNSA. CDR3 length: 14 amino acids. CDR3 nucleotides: TGTGCCAGCAGCTTAGAGACTAATCCCAATGAGCAGTTCTTC. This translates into CASSLETNPNEQFF.

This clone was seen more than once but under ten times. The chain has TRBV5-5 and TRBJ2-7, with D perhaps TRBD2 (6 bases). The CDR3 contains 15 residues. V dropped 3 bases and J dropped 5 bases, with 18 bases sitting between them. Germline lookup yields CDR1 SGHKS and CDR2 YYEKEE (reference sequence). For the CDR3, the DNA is TGTGCCAGCAGCTCTACCCACGGGGGTCTCAACGAGCAGTACTTC. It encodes CASSSTHGGLNEQYF.

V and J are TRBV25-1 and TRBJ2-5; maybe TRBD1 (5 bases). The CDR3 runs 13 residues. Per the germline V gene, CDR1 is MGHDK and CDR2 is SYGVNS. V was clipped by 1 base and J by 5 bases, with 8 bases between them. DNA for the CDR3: TGTGCCAGCAGTGAATTGGCAGGGGAGACCCAGTACTTC. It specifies CASSELAGETQYF. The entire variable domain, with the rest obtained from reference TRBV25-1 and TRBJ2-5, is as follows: EADIYQTPRYLVIGTGKKITLECSQTMGHDKMYWYQQDPGMELHLIHYSYGVNSTEKGDLSSESTVSRIRTEHFPLTLESARPSHTSQYLCASSELAGETQYFGPGTRLLVL.

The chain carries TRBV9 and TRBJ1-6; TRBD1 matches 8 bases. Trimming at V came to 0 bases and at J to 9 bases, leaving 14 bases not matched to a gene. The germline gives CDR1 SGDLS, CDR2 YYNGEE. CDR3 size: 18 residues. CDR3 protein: CASSVESGQGEGFSPLHF. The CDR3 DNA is TGTGCCAGCAGCGTAGAATCTGGACAGGGTGAGGGTTTTTCACCCCTCCACTTT.

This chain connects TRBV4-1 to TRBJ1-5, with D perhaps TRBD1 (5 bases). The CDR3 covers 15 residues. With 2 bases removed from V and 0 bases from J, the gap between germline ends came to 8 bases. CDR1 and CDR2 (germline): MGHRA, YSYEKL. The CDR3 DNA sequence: TGCGCCAGCAGCCAAAGACAGAATAGCAATCAGCCCCAGCATTTT. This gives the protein CASSQRQNSNQPQHF.

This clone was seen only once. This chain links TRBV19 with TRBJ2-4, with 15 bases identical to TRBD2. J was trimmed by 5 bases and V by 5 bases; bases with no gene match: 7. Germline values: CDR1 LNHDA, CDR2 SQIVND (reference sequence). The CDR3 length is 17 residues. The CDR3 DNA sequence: TGTGCCAGTAGTTTATTAGGACTAGCGGGGGGGCAAAACATTCAGTACTTC. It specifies CASSLLGLAGGQNIQYF.

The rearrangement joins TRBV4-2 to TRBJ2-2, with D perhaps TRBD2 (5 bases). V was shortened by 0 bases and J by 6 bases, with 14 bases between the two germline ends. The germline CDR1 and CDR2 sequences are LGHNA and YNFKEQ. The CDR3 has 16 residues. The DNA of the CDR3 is TGTGCCAGCAGCCAAGAGGCGGGCAGACTCCCCGGGGAGCTGTTTTTT. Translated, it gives CASSQEAGRLPGELFF.

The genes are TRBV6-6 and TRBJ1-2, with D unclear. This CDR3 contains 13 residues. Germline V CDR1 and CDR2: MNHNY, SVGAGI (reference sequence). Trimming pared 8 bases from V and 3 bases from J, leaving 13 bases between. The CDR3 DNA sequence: TGTGCCAGCTTGATGGGAGTATACTATGGCTACACCTTC. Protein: CASLMGVYYGYTF.

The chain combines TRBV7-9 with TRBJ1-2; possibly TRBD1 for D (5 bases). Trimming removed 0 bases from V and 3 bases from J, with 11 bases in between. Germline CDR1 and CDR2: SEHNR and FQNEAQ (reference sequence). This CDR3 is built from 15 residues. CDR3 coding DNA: TGTGCCAGCAGCTTAGCGGAGTCGGGGGACTATGGCTACACCTTC. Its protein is CASSLAESGDYGYTF. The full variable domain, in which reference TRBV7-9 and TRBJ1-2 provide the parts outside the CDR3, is DTGVSQNPRHKITKRGQNVTFRCDPISEHNRLYWYRQTLGQGPEFLTYFQNEAQLEKSRLLSDRFSAERPKGSFSTLEIQRTEQGDSAMYLCASSLAESGDYGYTFGSGTRLTVV.

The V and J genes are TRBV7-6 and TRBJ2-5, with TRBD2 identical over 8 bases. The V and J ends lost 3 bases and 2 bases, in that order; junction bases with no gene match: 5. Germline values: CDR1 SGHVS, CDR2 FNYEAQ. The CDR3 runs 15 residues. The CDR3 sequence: CASSFPGTRQETQYF. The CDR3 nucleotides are TGTGCCAGCAGCTTTCCCGGGACTAGACAAGAGACCCAGTACTTC. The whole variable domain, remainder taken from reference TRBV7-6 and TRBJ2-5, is GAGVSQSPRYKVTKRGQDVALRCDPISGHVSLYWYRQALGQGPEFLTYFNYEAQQDKSGLPNDRFSAERPEGSISTLTIQRTEQRDSAMYRCASSFPGTRQETQYFGPGTRLLVL.

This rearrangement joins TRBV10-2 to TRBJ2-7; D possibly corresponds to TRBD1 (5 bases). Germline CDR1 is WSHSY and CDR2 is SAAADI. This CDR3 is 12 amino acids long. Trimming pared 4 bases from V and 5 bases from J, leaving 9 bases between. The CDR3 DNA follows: TGCGCCAGCAGTGGGGGCGTGAACGAGCAGTACTTC. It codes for CASSGGVNEQYF.

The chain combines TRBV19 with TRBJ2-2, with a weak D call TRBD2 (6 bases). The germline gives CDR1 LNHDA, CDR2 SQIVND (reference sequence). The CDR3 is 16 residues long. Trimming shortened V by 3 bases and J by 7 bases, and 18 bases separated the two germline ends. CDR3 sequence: CASSMHMPISGGELFF. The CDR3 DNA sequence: TGTGCCAGTAGTATGCATATGCCTATTAGCGGCGGGGAGCTGTTTTTT.

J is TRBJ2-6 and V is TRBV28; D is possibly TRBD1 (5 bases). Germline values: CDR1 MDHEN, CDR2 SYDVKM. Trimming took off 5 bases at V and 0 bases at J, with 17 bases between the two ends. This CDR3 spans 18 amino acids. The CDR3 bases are TGTGCCAGCAGTGCTAACCAGGGTATCCCCTCTGGGGCCAACGTCCTGACTTTC. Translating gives CASSANQGIPSGANVLTF.

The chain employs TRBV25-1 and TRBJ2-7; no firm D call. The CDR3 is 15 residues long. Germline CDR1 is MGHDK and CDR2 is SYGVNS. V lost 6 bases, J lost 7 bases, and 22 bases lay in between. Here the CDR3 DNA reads TGTGCCAGCAGCGCGACATCAAAGCCGATACGGGAGCAGTACTTC. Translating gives CASSATSKPIREQYF.

CDR3 in amino acids: CASSLAPRGQVTEAFF. The CDR3 DNA sequence: TGTGCCAGCAGCTTGGCGCCCAGGGGGCAGGTCACTGAAGCTTTCTTT. The J gene is TRBJ1-1, the V gene TRBV5-4; the match to TRBD1 covers 8 bases. CDR1 SGHNT and CDR2 YYREEE come from the germline V gene (reference sequence). The V gene end was trimmed by 0 bases and the J gene end by 4 bases; junction bases not matched to a gene: 8. The CDR3 length is 16 residues.

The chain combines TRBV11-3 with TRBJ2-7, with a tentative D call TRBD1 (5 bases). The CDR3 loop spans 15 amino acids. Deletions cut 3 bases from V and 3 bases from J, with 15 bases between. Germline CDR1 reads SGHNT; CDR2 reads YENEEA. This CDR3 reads CASSFLSDSFYEQYF. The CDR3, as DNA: TGTGCCAGCAGCTTCCTTTCCGACAGTTTCTACGAGCAGTACTTC.

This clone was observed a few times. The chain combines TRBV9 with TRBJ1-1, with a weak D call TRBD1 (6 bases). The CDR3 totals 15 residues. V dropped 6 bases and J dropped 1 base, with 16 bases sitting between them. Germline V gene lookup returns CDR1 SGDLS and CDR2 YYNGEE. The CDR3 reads CASNYSPQGNTEAFF. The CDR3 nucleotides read TGTGCCAGCAACTATTCTCCACAGGGGAACACTGAAGCTTTCTTT. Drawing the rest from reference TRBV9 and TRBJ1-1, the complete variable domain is DSGVTQTPKHLITATGQRVTLRCSPRSGDLSVYWYQQSLDQGLQFLIQYYNGEERAKGNILERFSAQQFPDLHSELNLSSLELGDSALYFCASNYSPQGNTEAFFGQGTRLTVV.

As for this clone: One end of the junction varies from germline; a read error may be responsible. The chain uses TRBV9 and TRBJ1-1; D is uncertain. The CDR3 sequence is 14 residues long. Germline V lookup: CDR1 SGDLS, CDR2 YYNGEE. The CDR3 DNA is TGTGCCAGCAGCTCCCACCCGAGGAACGCTGAAGCTTTCTTT. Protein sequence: CASSSHPRNAEAFF.

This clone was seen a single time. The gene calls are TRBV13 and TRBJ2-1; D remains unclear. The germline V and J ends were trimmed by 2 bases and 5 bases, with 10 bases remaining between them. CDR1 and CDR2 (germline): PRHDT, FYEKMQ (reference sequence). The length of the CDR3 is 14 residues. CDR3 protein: CASSLFRTDNEQFF. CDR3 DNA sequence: TGTGCCAGCAGCTTATTCCGTACGGACAATGAGCAGTTCTTC.

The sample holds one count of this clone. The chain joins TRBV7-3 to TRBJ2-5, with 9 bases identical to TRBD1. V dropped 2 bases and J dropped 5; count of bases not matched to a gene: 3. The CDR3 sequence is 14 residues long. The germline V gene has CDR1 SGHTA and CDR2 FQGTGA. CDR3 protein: CASSLQGTGETQYF. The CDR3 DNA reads TGTGCCAGCAGCTTACAGGGGACAGGGGAGACCCAGTACTTC.

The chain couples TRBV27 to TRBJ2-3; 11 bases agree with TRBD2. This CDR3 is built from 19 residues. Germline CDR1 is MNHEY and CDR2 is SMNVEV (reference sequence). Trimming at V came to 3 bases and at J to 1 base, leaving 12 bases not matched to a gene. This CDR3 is CASSFLLAGGSLGTDTQYF. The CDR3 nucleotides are TGTGCCAGCAGTTTCCTGCTAGCGGGGGGATCACTCGGCACAGATACGCAGTATTTT.

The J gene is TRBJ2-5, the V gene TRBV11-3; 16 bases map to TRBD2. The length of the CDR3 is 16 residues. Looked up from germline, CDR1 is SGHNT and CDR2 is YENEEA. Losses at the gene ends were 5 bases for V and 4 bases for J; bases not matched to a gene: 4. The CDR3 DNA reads TGTGCCAGCAGCCAGGGACTAGCGGGGGGGCGAGAGACCCAGTACTTC. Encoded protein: CASSQGLAGGRETQYF. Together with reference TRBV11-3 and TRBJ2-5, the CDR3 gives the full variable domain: EAGVVQSPRYKIIEKKQPVAFWCNPISGHNTLYWYLQNLGQGPELLIRYENEEAVDDSQLPKDRFSAERLKGVDSTLKIQPAELGDSAVYLCASSQGLAGGRETQYFGPGTRLLVL.

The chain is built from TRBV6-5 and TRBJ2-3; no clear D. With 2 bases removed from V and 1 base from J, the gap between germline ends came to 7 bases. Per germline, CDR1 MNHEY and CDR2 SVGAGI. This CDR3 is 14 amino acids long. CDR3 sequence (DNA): TGTGCCAGCAGTTACAGGCAGGGCACAGATACGCAGTATTTT. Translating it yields CASSYRQGTDTQYF.

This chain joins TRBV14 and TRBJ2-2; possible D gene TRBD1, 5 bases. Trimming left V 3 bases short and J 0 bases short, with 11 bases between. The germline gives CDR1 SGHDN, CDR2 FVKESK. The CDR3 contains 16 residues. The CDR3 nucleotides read TGTGCCAGCAGCCAGACCCAGGGTCCGAACACCGGGGAGCTGTTTTTT. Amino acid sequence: CASSQTQGPNTGELFF.